Here is one TCR beta chain with its context. The data derive from a study of blood T cell repertoires in COVID-19. Background on the study: The cDNA or gDNA used as material had been derived from T cells, B-cell-depleted T cells, or PBMCs.

There are 16 residues in the CDR3. V gave up 3 bases and J gave up 3 bases; unmatched junction bases: 9. The germline V gene encodes CDR1 KGHSH and CDR2 LQKENI. The table came from immunoSEQ multiplex PCR; TCRdb's copy has only in-frame clones and leaves some out. This sample has roughly 290,000 clones, with approximately 80% found just once. What was sequenced was peripheral blood. The chain combines TRBV18 with TRBJ2-5; TRBD1 matches 8 bases. The TCR sequence derives from a woman aged 45-59 years with active or convalescent COVID-19. The CDR3 loop is CASSPPRGPRKETQYF. CDR3 in DNA: TGTGCCAGCTCACCTCCCAGGGGGCCTCGGAAAGAGACCCAGTACTTC.